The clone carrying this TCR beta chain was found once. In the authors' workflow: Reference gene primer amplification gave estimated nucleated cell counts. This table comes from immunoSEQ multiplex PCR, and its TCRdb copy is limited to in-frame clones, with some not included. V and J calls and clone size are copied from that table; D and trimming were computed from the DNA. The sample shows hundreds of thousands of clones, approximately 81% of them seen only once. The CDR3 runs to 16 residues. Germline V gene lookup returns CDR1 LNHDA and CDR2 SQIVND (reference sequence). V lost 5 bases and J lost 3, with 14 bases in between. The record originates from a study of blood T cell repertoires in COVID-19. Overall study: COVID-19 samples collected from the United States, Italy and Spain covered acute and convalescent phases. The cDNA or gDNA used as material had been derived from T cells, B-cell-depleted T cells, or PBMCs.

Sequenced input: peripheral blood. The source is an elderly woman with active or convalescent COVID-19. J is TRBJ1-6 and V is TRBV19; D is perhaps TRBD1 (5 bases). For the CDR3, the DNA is TGTGCCAGTAGTCCAACTCGACAGAGCTATAATTCACCCCTCCACTTT. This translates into CASSPTRQSYNSPLHF.